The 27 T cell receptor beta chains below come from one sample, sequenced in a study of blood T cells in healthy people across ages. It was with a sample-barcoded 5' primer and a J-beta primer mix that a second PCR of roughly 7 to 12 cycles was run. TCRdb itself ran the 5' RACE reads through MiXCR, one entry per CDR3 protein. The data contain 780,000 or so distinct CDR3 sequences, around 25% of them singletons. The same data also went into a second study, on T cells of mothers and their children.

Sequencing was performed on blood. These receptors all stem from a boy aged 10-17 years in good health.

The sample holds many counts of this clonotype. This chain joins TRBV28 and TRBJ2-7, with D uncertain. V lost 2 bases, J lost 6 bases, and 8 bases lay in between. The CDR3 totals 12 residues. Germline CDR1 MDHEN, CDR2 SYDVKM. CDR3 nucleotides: TGTGCCAGCAGTTTACGGGTGGGCGAGCAGTACTTC. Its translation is CASSLRVGEQYF.

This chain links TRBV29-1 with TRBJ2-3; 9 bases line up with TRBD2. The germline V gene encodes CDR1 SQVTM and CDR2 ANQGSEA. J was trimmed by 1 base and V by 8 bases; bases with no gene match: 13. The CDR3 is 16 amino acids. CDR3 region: CSLTGSGRLGTDTQYF. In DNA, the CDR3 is TGCAGCTTGACGGGTAGCGGGAGACTGGGCACAGATACGCAGTATTTT.

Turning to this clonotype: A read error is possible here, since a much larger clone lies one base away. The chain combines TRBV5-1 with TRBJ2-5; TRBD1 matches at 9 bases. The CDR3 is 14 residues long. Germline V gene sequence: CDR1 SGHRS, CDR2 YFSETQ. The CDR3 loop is CASSRGQGQETQCF. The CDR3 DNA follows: TGCGCCAGCAGCCGGGGACAGGGCCAAGAGACCCAGTGCTTC. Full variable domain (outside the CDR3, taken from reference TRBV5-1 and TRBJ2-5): KAGVTQTPRYLIKTRGQQVTLSCSPISGHRSVSWYQQTPGQGLQFLFEYFSETQRNKGNFPGRFSGRQFSNSRSEMNVSTLELGDSALYLCASSRGQGQETQCFGPGTRLLVL.

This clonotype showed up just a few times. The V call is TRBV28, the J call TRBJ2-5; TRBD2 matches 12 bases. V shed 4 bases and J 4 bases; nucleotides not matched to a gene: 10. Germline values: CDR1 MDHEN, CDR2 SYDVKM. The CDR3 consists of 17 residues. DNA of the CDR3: TGTGCCAGCAGTTACGGACAACTAGCGGGGGGTGCAGAGACCCAGTACTTC. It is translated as CASSYGQLAGGAETQYF.

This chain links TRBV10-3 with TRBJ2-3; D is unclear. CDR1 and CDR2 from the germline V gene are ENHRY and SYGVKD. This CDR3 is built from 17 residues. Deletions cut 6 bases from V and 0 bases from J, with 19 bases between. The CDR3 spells CAISDLRSGSSTDTQYF. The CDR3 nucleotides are TGTGCCATCAGCGATTTACGGTCCGGGTCTAGCACAGATACGCAGTATTTT.

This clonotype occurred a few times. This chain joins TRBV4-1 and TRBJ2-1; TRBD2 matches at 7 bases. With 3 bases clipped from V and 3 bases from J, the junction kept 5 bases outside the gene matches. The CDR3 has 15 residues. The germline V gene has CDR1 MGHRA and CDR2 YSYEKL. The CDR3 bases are TGCGCCAGCAGCCAGGGCGGGGGAAACTACAATGAGCAGTTCTTC. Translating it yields CASSQGGGNYNEQFF.

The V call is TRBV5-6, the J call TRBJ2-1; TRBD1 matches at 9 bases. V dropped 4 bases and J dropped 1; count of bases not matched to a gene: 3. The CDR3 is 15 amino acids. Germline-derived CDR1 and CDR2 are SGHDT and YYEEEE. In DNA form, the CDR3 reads TGTGCCAGCAGCGCAGGGACAGGGTCCTACAATGAGCAGTTCTTC. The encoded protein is CASSAGTGSYNEQFF.

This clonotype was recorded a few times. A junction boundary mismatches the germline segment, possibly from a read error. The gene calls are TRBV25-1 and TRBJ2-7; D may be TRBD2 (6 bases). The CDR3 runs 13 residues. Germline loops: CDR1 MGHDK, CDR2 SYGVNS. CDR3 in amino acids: CVSSDGGVEEQYF. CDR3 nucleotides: TGTGTCAGCAGCGACGGGGGAGTTGAGGAGCAGTACTTC.

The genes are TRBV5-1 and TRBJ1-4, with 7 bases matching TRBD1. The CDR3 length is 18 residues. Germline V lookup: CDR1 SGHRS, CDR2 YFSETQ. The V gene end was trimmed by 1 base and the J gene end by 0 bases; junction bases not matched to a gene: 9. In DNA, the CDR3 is TGCGCCAGCAGCTTGACTCGGGACAGCAAAGCAACTAATGAAAAACTGTTTTTT. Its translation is CASSLTRDSKATNEKLFF.

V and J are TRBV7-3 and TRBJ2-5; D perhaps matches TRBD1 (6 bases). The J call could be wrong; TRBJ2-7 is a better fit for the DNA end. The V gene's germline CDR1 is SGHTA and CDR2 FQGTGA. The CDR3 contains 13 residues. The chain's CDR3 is CASSYTGKGEQYF. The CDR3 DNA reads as TGTGCCAGCAGTTATACAGGGAAGGGCGAGCAGTACTTC.

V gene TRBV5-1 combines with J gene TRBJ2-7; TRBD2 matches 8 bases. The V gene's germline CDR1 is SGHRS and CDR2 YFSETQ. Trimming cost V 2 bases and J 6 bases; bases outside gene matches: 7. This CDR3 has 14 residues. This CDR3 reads CASSFATSVTEQYF. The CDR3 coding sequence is TGCGCCAGCAGCTTCGCGACTAGCGTTACCGAGCAGTACTTC.

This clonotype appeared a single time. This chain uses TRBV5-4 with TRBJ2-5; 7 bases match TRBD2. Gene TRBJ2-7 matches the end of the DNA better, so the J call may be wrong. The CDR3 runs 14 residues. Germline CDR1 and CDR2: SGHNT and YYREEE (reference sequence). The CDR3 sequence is CASSLTGGRHEQYF. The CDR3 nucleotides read TGTGCCAGCAGCTTGACGGGGGGTCGACACGAGCAGTACTTC.

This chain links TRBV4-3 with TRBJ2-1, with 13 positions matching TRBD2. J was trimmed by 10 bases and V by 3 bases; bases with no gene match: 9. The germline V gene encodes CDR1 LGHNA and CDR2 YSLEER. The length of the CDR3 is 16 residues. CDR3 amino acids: CASSQGLAGRKSEQFF. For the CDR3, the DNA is TGCGCCAGCAGCCAGGGACTAGCGGGAAGGAAATCGGAGCAGTTCTTC.

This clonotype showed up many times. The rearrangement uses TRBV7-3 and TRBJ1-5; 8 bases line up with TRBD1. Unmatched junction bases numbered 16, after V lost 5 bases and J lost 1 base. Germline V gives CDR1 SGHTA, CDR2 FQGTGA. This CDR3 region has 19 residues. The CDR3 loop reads CASSPRSRDRTWSNQPQHF. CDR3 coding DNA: TGTGCCAGCAGCCCAAGGTCCCGGGACAGGACCTGGAGCAATCAGCCCCAGCATTTT. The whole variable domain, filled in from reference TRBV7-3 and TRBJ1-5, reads GAGVSQTPSNKVTEKGKYVELRCDPISGHTALYWYRQSLGQGPEFLIYFQGTGAADDSGLPNDRFFAVRPEGSVSTLKIQRTERGDSAVYLCASSPRSRDRTWSNQPQHFGDGTRLSIL.

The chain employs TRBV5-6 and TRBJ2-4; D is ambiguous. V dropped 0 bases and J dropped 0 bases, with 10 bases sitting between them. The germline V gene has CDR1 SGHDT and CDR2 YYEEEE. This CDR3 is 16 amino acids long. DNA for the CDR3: TGTGCCAGCAGCTTGGCCGCGAGTGCAGCCAAAAACATTCAGTACTTC. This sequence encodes CASSLAASAAKNIQYF.

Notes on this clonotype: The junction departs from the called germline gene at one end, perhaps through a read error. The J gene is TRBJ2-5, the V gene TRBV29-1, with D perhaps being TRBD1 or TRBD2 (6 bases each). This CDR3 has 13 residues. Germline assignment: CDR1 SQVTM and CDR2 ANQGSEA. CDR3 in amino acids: CSARTRGEETQHF. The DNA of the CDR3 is TGCAGCGCCCGCACGAGGGGGGAAGAGACCCAGCACTTC.

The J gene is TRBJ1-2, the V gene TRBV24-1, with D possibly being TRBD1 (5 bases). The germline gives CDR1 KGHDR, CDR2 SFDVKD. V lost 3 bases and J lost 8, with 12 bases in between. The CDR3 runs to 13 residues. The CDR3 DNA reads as TGTGCCACCAGTGATGCTGTACGGGGCGGCTACACCTTC. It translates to CATSDAVRGGYTF.

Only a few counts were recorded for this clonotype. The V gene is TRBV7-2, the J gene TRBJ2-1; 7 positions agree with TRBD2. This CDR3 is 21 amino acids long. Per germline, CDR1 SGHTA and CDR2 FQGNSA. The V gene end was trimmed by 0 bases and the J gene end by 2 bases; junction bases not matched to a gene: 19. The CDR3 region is CASSLAGGVTILGLPYNEQFF. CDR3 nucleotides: TGTGCCAGCAGCTTAGCGGGGGGGGTAACTATTCTGGGACTACCCTACAATGAGCAGTTCTTC.

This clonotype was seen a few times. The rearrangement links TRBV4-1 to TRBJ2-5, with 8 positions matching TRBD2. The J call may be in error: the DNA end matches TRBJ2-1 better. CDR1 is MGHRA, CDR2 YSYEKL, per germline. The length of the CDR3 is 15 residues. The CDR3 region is CASSQVGGGSNEQFF. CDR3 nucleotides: TGCGCCAGCAGCCAAGTTGGCGGGGGGAGCAATGAGCAGTTCTTC.

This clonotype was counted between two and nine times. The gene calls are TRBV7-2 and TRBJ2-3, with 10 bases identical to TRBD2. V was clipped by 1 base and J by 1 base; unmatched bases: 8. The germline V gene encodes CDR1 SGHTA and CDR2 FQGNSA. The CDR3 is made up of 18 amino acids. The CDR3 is CASSLVGSGGTRTDTQYF. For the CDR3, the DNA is TGTGCCAGCAGCTTAGTTGGTAGCGGGGGGACCCGCACAGATACGCAGTATTTT.

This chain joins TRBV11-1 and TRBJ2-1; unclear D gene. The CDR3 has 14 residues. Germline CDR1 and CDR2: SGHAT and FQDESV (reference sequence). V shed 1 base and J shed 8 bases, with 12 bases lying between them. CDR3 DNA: TGTGCCAGCAGCTTAGACTACAAAAGGGATGAGCAGTTCTTC. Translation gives CASSLDYKRDEQFF.

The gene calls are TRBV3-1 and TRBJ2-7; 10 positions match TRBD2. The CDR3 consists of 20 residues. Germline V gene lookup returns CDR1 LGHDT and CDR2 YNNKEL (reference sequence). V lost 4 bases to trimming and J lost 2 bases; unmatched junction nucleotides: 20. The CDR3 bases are TGTGCCAGCAGCCCCCGCCTGGCGCTAGCGGGGGCCCAAGGAGCCTACGAGCAGTACTTC. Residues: CASSPRLALAGAQGAYEQYF.

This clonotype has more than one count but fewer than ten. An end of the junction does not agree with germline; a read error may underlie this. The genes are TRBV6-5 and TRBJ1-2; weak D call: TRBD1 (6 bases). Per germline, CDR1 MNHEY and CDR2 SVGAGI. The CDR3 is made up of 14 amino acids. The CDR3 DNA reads TGTGCCAGCAGTCCACGGACAGCTAACCATGGCTACACCTTC. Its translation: CASSPRTANHGYTF.

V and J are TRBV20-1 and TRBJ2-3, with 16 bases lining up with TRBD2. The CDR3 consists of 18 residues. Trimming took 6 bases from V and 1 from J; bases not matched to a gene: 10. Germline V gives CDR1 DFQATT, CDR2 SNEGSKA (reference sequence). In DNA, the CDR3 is TGCAGTGCCCCGGGACTAGCGGGAGGGGGAACCCGCACAGATACGCAGTATTTT. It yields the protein CSAPGLAGGGTRTDTQYF.

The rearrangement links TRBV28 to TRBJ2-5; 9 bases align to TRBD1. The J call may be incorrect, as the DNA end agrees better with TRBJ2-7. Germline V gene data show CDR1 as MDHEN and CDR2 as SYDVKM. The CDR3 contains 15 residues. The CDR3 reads CASRFRDRVSYEQYF. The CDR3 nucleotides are TGTGCCAGCCGATTCCGGGACAGGGTCTCCTACGAGCAGTACTTC.

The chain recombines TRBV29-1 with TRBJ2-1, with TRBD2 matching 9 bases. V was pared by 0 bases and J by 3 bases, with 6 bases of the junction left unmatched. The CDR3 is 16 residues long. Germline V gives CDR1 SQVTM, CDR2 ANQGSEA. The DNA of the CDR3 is TGCAGCGTTGAAGATTGGGGACTAGCTCTCTACAATGAGCAGTTCTTC. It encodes CSVEDWGLALYNEQFF.

Written as DNA, the CDR3 is TGTGCCAGCAAACCGGGACGGGACTCCTACGAGCAGTACTTC. Protein product: CASKPGRDSYEQYF. This chain connects TRBV7-3 to TRBJ2-1, with D tentatively TRBD1 or TRBD2 (5 bases each). The J call may be incorrect, as the DNA end agrees better with TRBJ2-7. Germline assignment: CDR1 SGHTA and CDR2 FQGTGA. This CDR3 comprises 14 residues.